Below, 31 T cell receptor beta chains from the same sample are listed, as sequenced in a study of shared clonotypes between healthy human individuals (dated by TCRdb to the early 2020s). Libraries were constructed by the immunoSEQ multiplex PCR assay. Sourced from immuneACCESS, this table was stored by TCRdb with only in-frame sequences that have V and J called. A share of the clones is absent; for the studies checked, an unresolved V gene accounts for under half, and the remainder has no known explanation. For this sample the table gives about 600,000 clones, of which about 96% were detected only once. The ten largest make up roughly 0.05% of the sample. Sequencing was done on a sample of naive CD4+ T cells sorted from blood. Sample cell subset or site, as interpreted from the label and publication: CD45RA+ positively selected. Receptors originate from a woman under 40 in good health.

This rearrangement joins TRBV2 to TRBJ1-5, with D unclear. The CDR3 runs to 14 residues. The V and J ends lost 2 bases and 5 bases respectively, with 10 bases between them. Germline CDR1 and CDR2: SNHLY and FYNNEI. CDR3 protein: CASSESSTYQPQHF. CDR3 nucleotide sequence: TGTGCCAGCAGTGAATCGAGCACCTATCAGCCCCAGCATTTT.

The CDR3 loop reads CASSLVGGRGEQFF. As DNA, the CDR3 is TGTGCCAGCAGCTTAGTTGGGGGACGGGGTGAGCAGTTCTTC. J is TRBJ2-1 and V is TRBV11-2; D possibly uses TRBD1 or TRBD2 (5 bases each). Germline V CDR1 and CDR2: SGHAT, FQNNGV. This CDR3 is 14 amino acids long. V dropped 1 base and J dropped 9 bases, with 13 bases sitting between them.

The chain combines TRBV28 with TRBJ2-7; 9 nucleotides line up with TRBD2. This CDR3 has 18 residues. V gave up 6 bases and J gave up 0 bases; unmatched junction bases: 15. The germline V gene has CDR1 MDHEN and CDR2 SYDVKM. In nucleotides, the CDR3 is TGTGCCAGCAGATCGGCAGGGGACATAGCGGGAGTCTCCTACGAGCAGTACTTC. Its translation: CASRSAGDIAGVSYEQYF.

V and J are TRBV6-5 and TRBJ2-5; D gene uncertain. Germline V gene data show CDR1 as MNHEY and CDR2 as SVGAGI. This CDR3 is 14 amino acids long. Trimming took off 8 bases at V and 1 base at J, with 14 bases between the two ends. This chain's CDR3 is CASGRPQAQETQYF. For the CDR3, the DNA is TGTGCCAGCGGCCGGCCTCAGGCCCAAGAGACCCAGTACTTC.

The chain has TRBV9 and TRBJ2-3, with D hard to call. V was trimmed by 3 bases and J by 10 bases, leaving 15 bases between them. The CDR3 is 13 residues long. Germline values: CDR1 SGDLS, CDR2 YYNGEE. The CDR3 reads CASSDERRPAQYF. CDR3 nucleotide sequence: TGTGCCAGCAGCGACGAGAGAAGGCCGGCGCAGTATTTT.

The chain has TRBV18 and TRBJ2-7, with TRBD1 matching over 7 bases. J gave up 1 base and V 0 bases, and 15 bases lay outside the gene matches. The CDR3 spans 19 residues. Per germline, CDR1 KGHSH and CDR2 LQKENI. Written as DNA, the CDR3 is TGTGCCAGCTCACCACCGAGGACTGGGGCAGGGGGTAAGTCCTACGAGCAGTACTTC. Translation gives CASSPPRTGAGGKSYEQYF.

This clone was seen only once. The V and J genes are TRBV27 and TRBJ2-3; D is ambiguous. Germline V gene sequence: CDR1 MNHEY, CDR2 SMNVEV (reference sequence). Trimming took off 2 bases at V and 0 bases at J, with 6 bases between the two ends. The CDR3 length is 14 residues. CDR3 loop: CASSLAESTDTQYF. The CDR3 coding sequence is TGTGCCAGCAGTTTAGCCGAGAGCACAGATACGCAGTATTTT.

V gene TRBV9 combines with J gene TRBJ2-3; TRBD2 might be the D (5 bases). CDR3 length: 16 residues. Germline loops: CDR1 SGDLS, CDR2 YYNGEE. V shed 3 bases and J shed 0 bases, with 14 bases lying between them. The CDR3 region is CASSGGADASTDTQYF. The CDR3 region has the DNA TGTGCCAGCAGCGGGGGAGCAGATGCTAGCACAGATACGCAGTATTTT.

This chain connects TRBV7-6 to TRBJ2-2; D call uncertain. Germline assignment: CDR1 SGHVS and CDR2 FNYEAQ. This CDR3 has 14 residues. V lost 5 bases, J lost 0 bases, and 7 bases lay in between. CDR3 DNA sequence: TGTGCCAGCAGCGAGACCACGAACACCGGGGAGCTGTTTTTT. This translates into CASSETTNTGELFF.

The chain links TRBV10-3 to TRBJ1-4; possibly TRBD1 for D (6 bases). The CDR3 runs 14 residues. The germline V gene has CDR1 ENHRY and CDR2 SYGVKD. V was pared by 6 bases and J by 5 bases, with 13 bases between. The CDR3 is CAISGGTPNEKLFF. The CDR3 DNA sequence: TGTGCCATCAGCGGGGGGACACCGAATGAAAAACTGTTTTTT.

J is TRBJ2-2 and V is TRBV4-2, with 10 bases aligning to TRBD2. The CDR3 is made up of 16 amino acids. CDR1 is LGHNA and CDR2 is YNFKEQ in the germline V gene. With V trimmed by 0 bases and J by 7 bases, 5 bases remained unmatched. CDR3 in amino acids: CASSQDTSGMSGELFF. The CDR3 DNA is TGTGCCAGCAGCCAAGATACTAGCGGGATGAGCGGGGAGCTGTTTTTT.

This sequence joins TRBV6-5 and TRBJ2-1; 7 positions match TRBD2. V trimming: 2 bases; J trimming: 3 bases; junction bases outside the gene matches: 4. CDR1 and CDR2 (germline): MNHEY, SVGAGI. This CDR3 is 15 amino acids long. The CDR3 loop reads CASSYGGEGYNEQFF. For the CDR3, the DNA is TGTGCCAGCAGTTACGGGGGGGAGGGCTACAATGAGCAGTTCTTC.

This chain connects TRBV4-1 to TRBJ2-4, with 7 bases that match TRBD2. V gave up 0 bases and J gave up 6 bases; unmatched junction bases: 11. Germline V CDR1 and CDR2: MGHRA, YSYEKL. The CDR3 has 17 residues. The CDR3 DNA sequence: TGCGCCAGCAGCCAAGATCCCCCAGCGGGGTGGCCAAACATTCAGTACTTC. It translates to CASSQDPPAGWPNIQYF.

This clone was found once. CDR3 coding DNA: TGTGCCAGCTCCCCCGGGACTAGCGTCCCCTACGAGCAGTACTTC. As protein: CASSPGTSVPYEQYF. This sequence joins TRBV18 and TRBJ2-7; 10 bases match TRBD2. CDR3 length: 15 amino acids. Germline V CDR1 and CDR2: KGHSH, LQKENI. V dropped 6 bases and J dropped 2; count of bases not matched to a gene: 7.

The rearrangement uses TRBV2 and TRBJ1-1; D is possibly TRBD1 (5 bases). The CDR3 is 14 residues long. With 7 bases removed from V and 2 bases from J, the gap between germline ends came to 14 bases. Germline loops: CDR1 SNHLY, CDR2 FYNNEI. CDR3 protein: CASILRQINTEAFF. In DNA, the CDR3 is TGTGCCAGCATTTTAAGACAGATAAACACTGAAGCTTTCTTT.

The chain is built from TRBV7-3 and TRBJ2-1; no clear D. Trimming shortened V by 3 bases and J by 7 bases, and 13 bases separated the two germline ends. The CDR3 is 14 residues long. In germline, CDR1 is SGHTA, CDR2 FQGTGA. The CDR3 loop reads CASSFDPSGNEQFF. CDR3 sequence (DNA): TGTGCCAGCAGCTTTGACCCTAGTGGAAATGAGCAGTTCTTC.

This chain links TRBV7-9 with TRBJ2-5; no clear D. The V end was cut by 5 bases, the J end by 2 bases, with 18 bases between. The germline gives CDR1 SEHNR, CDR2 FQNEAQ (reference sequence). The CDR3 runs to 16 residues. The DNA of the CDR3 is TGTGCCAGCAGCCCAGGATGGACCACGGTGCAAGAGACCCAGTACTTC. It translates to CASSPGWTTVQETQYF.

The chain is built from TRBV21-1 and TRBJ2-7; TRBD2 was called by the table and not checked on the DNA. TRBV21-1 is described as a pseudogene. The CDR3 contains 16 residues. The CDR3 loop reads CASSKYLSGISYEQYF. CDR3 in DNA: TGTGCCAGCAGCAAGTATCTTAGCGGGATATCCTACGAGCAGTACTTC.

The genes are TRBV30 and TRBJ1-1; 7 nucleotides agree with TRBD1. This CDR3 region has 14 residues. The J segment lost 4 bases and the V segment lost 5 bases, leaving 10 bases of the junction unmatched. Germline V gives CDR1 GTSNPN, CDR2 SVGIG (reference sequence). CDR3 bases: TGTGCCTGGGGATGGCCCGACAGGGCCACTGAAGCTTTCTTT. Protein sequence: CAWGWPDRATEAFF. Based on the CDR3 plus reference TRBV30 and TRBJ1-1, the full variable domain is SQTIHQWPATLVQPVGSPLSLECTVEGTSNPNLYWYRQAAGRGLQLLFYSVGIGQISSEVPQNLSASRPQDRQFILSSKKLLLSDSGFYLCAWGWPDRATEAFFGQGTRLTVV.

V usage is TRBV2 and J usage is TRBJ2-4; D remains ambiguous. V was trimmed by 2 bases and J by 0 bases, leaving 14 bases between them. The CDR3 totals 17 residues. Per the germline V gene, CDR1 is SNHLY and CDR2 is FYNNEI. CDR3 residues: CASSESFEALAKNIQYF. The CDR3 DNA is TGTGCCAGCAGTGAATCCTTTGAGGCCCTAGCCAAAAACATTCAGTACTTC.

V usage is TRBV18 and J usage is TRBJ2-1, with 12 positions matching TRBD2. Germline V lookup: CDR1 KGHSH, CDR2 LQKENI. CDR3 length: 15 residues. Unmatched junction bases numbered 3, after V lost 6 bases and J lost 3 bases. The CDR3 loop reads CASSQLAGGYNEQFF. The CDR3 nucleotides read TGTGCCAGCTCTCAACTAGCGGGGGGCTACAATGAGCAGTTCTTC. Supplemented by reference TRBV18 and TRBJ2-1, the full variable domain reads NAGVMQNPRHLVRRRGQEARLRCSPMKGHSHVYWYRQLPEEGLKFMVYLQKENIIDESGMPKERFSAEFPKEGPSILRIQQVVRGDSAAYFCASSQLAGGYNEQFFGPGTRLTVL.

The V and J genes are TRBV27 and TRBJ2-5; 12 bases map to TRBD2. CDR1 and CDR2 from the germline V gene are MNHEY and SMNVEV (reference sequence). The CDR3 length is 13 residues. V lost 8 bases to trimming and J lost 10 bases; unmatched junction nucleotides: 8. The CDR3 loop reads CASASGRARSQYF. The CDR3 bases are TGTGCCAGCGCTAGCGGGAGGGCCAGGAGCCAGTACTTC.

The rearrangement uses TRBV2 and TRBJ1-1, with D unclear. CDR1 is SNHLY, CDR2 FYNNEI, per germline. V lost 9 bases and J lost 1, with 12 bases in between. The CDR3 is 13 amino acids. In DNA, the CDR3 is TGTGCCAGTGGGATGGCGGCGAACACTGAAGCTTTCTTT. Its translation is CASGMAANTEAFF.

Worth noting for this clone: At the DNA level, this CDR3 is encoded by other sequences in the same sample as well. The chain combines TRBV7-3 with TRBJ2-5, with a possible D match to TRBD2 (6 bases). V shed 2 bases and J shed 5 bases, with 9 bases lying between them. The germline CDR1 and CDR2 sequences are SGHTA and FQGTGA. The CDR3 spans 13 residues. The CDR3 loop reads CASSLSREETQYF. CDR3 in DNA: TGTGCCAGCAGCTTATCCCGGGAGGAGACCCAGTACTTC.

The CDR3 DNA is TGTGCCAGCAGTCCCTCTAGCGGGCCTGGCAAGGGGTCCCAGTACTTC. Translation gives CASSPSSGPGKGSQYF. J is TRBJ2-5 and V is TRBV28; TRBD2 agrees at 8 bases. Looked up from germline, CDR1 is MDHEN and CDR2 is SYDVKM. The CDR3 extends over 16 amino acids. The V segment lost 5 bases and the J segment 9 bases; nucleotides outside the gene matches: 17.

The CDR3 nucleotides read TGTGCCAGTAGTATCCTGGCAGGTTCAGAGACCCAGTACTTC. It specifies CASSILAGSETQYF. The chain couples TRBV19 to TRBJ2-5; D is ambiguous. Germline V gives CDR1 LNHDA, CDR2 SQIVND (reference sequence). This CDR3 has 14 residues. Trimming left V 3 bases short and J 4 bases short, with 12 bases between.

As for this clone: Other DNA sequences in this sample translate to the same CDR3. The chain carries TRBV5-1 and TRBJ2-1, with D hard to call. V lost 0 bases to trimming and J lost 0 bases, with 7 bases between them. The CDR3 is made up of 15 amino acids. CDR1 is SGHRS and CDR2 is YFSETQ in the germline V gene. The CDR3 here is CASSLVAGSYNEQFF. CDR3 in DNA: TGCGCCAGCAGCTTGGTGGCCGGCTCCTACAATGAGCAGTTCTTC.

Regarding this clone: Additional DNA sequences in this sample encode the identical CDR3. This rearrangement joins TRBV6-5 to TRBJ2-7; 7 nucleotides align to TRBD2. Germline values: CDR1 MNHEY, CDR2 SVGAGI. V lost 6 bases and J lost 2; bases outside the gene matches: 4. The CDR3 has 13 amino acids. The CDR3 is CASSRDYPYEQYF. CDR3 sequence (DNA): TGTGCCAGCAGCCGGGACTATCCCTACGAGCAGTACTTC.

The chain uses TRBV2 and TRBJ1-3, with a possible D match to TRBD1 (5 bases). This CDR3 has 15 residues. The V gene's germline CDR1 is SNHLY and CDR2 FYNNEI. Trimming shortened V by 7 bases and J by 0 bases, and 13 bases separated the two germline ends. CDR3 region: CASKGTHYSGNTIYF. For the CDR3, the DNA is TGTGCCAGCAAAGGGACTCATTACTCTGGAAACACCATATATTTT.

This clone was seen only once. J is TRBJ2-7 and V is TRBV6-1; TRBD2 matches at 10 bases. Germline CDR1 and CDR2: MNHNS and SASEGT. The trim removed 3 bases at V and 4 bases at J, leaving 9 bases unmatched. The CDR3 length is 16 residues. The CDR3 nucleotides read TGTGCCAGCAGTGATAAAGGACTAGCGGACTCATACGAGCAGTACTTC. It translates to CASSDKGLADSYEQYF.

CDR3 nucleotides: TGCGCCAGCGGAAAAGGGGAGACCGGGGAGCTGTTTTTT. Protein product: CASGKGETGELFF. The rearrangement joins TRBV10-1 to TRBJ2-2; perhaps D is TRBD1 or TRBD2 (5 bases each). The CDR3 has 13 amino acids. The ends were cut back, 8 bases at V and 5 bases at J, with 12 bases in the middle. Germline V gene sequence: CDR1 WNHNN, CDR2 SYGVQD (reference sequence).